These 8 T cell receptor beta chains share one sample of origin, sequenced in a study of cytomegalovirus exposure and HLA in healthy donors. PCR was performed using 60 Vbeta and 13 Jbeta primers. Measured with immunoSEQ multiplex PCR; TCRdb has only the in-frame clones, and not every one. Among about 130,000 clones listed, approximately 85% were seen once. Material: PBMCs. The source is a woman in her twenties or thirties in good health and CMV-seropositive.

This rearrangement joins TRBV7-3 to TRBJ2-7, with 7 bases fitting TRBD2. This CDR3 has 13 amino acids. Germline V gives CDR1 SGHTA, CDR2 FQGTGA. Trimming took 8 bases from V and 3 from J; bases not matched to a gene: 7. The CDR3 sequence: CASSLGGNYEQYF. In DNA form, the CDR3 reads TGTGCCAGCTCATTGGGGGGGAACTACGAGCAGTACTTC.

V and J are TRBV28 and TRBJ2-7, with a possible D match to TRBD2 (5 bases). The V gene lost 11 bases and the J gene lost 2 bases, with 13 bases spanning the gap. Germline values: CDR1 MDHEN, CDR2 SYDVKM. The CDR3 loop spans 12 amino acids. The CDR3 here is CASMGVAYEQYF. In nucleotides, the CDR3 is TGTGCCTCCATGGGAGTAGCCTACGAGCAGTACTTC.

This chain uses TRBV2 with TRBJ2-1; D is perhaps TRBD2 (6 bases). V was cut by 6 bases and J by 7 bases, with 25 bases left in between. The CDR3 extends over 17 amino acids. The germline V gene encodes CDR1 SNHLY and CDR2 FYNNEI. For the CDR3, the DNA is TGTGCCAGCAGCCCGGGACTCTCGTCCCTCCTAGATAATGAGCAGTTCTTC. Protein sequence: CASSPGLSSLLDNEQFF.

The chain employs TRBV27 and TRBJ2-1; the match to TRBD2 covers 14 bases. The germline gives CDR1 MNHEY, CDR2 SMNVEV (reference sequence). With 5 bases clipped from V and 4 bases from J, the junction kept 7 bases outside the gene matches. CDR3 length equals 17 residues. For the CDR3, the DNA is TGTGCCAGCAGTCCCGGACTAGCGGGGGGCGCTTACAATGAGCAGTTCTTC. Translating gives CASSPGLAGGAYNEQFF.

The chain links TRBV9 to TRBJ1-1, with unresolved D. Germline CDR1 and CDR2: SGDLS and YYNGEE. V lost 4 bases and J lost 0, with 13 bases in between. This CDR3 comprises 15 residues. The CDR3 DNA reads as TGTGCCAGCAGCCTCAACGCCTACTTGAACACTGAAGCTTTCTTT. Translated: CASSLNAYLNTEAFF.

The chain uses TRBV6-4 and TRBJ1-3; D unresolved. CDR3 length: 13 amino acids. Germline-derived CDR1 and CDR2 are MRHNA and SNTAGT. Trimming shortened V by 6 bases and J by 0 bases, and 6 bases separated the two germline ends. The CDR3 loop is CASRGVSGNTIYF. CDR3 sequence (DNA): TGTGCCAGCAGAGGAGTCTCTGGAAACACCATATATTTT.

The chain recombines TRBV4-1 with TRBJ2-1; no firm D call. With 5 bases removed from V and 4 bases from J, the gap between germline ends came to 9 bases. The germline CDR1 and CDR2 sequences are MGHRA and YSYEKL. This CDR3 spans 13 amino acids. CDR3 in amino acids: CASSGVRYNEQFF. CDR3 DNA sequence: TGCGCCAGCAGCGGTGTCAGGTACAATGAGCAGTTCTTC.

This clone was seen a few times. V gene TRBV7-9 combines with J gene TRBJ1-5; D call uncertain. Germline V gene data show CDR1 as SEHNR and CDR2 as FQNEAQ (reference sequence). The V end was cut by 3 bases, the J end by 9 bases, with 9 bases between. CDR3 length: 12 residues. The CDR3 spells CASSFGSGPQHF. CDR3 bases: TGTGCCAGCAGCTTCGGGAGCGGGCCCCAGCATTTT.